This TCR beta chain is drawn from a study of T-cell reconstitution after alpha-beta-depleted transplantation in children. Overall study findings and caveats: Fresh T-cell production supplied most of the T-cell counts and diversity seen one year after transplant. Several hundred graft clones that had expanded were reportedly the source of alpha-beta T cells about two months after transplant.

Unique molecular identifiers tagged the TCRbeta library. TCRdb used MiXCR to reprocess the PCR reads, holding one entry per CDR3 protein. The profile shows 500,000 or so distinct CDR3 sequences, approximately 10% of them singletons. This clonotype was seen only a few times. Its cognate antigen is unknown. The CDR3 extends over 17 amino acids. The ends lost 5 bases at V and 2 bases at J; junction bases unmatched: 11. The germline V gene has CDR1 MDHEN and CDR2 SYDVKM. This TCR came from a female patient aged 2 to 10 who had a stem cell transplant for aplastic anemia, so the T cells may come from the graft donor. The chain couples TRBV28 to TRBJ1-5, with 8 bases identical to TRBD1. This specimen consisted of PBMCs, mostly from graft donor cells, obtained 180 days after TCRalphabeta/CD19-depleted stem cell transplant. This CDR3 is CASSISQGARGNQPQHF. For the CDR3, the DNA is TGTGCCAGCAGTATCTCTCAGGGGGCCCGGGGCAATCAGCCCCAGCATTTT. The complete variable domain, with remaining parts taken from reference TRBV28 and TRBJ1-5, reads DVKVTQSSRYLVKRTGEKVFLECVQDMDHENMFWYRQDPGLGLRLIYFSYDVKMKEKGDIPEGYSVSREKKERFSLILESASTNQTSMYLCASSISQGARGNQPQHFGDGTRLSIL.